Given below is one TCR beta chain in context. The data derive from a study of blood T cell repertoires in COVID-19. Study background: The United States, Italy and Spain were the sources of the acute and convalescent COVID-19 samples.

The CDR3 covers 14 residues. Germline CDR1 and CDR2: SNHLY and FYNNEI. V gave up 10 bases and J gave up 0 bases; unmatched junction bases: 5. Two negative PCRs, clearance, or symptom resolution had been documented for recovered Cohort 3 donors. Original data processing: Using reference gene primer amplification, nucleated cell counts were estimated. This table comes from immunoSEQ multiplex PCR, and its TCRdb copy is limited to in-frame clones, with some not included. V and J calls and clone size are as listed in that table; D and trimming were resolved from the DNA. The profile shows 200,000 to 250,000 clones, approximately 84% of them singletons.

Sequencing used PBMCs or T cells enriched from blood (not recorded which). The rearrangement links TRBV2 to TRBJ2-2; 7 positions match TRBD1. This TCR derives from a man aged 40-49 years who had recovered from COVID-19. The chain's CDR3 is CATQGVANTGELFF. DNA for the CDR3: TGTGCCACCCAGGGGGTGGCGAACACCGGGGAGCTGTTTTTT.